These 18 T cell receptor beta chains came from one sample sequenced in a study of shared clonotypes between healthy human individuals. The naive CD8 fraction comprised CD45RO-negative cells positively selected for CCR7 and excluded terminally differentiated effector memory CD45RA+ cells. The protocol was immunoSEQ multiplex PCR, while the TCRdb copy is restricted to in-frame clones and leaves out a portion. The sample lists approximately 840,000 clones, around 96% occurring once. The sequencing input was naive CD8+ T cells sorted from blood. Every receptor here comes from a man aged 25 to 40 in good health.

This rearrangement joins TRBV27 to TRBJ2-1; the D gene is possibly TRBD1 (6 bases). Germline V gene data show CDR1 as MNHEY and CDR2 as SMNVEV (reference sequence). The CDR3 runs 13 residues. Trimming cost V 1 base and J 6 bases, with 7 bases left between them. CDR3 DNA sequence: TGTGCCAGCAGTTTATGGGGGCCCAATGAGCAGTTCTTC. This gives the protein CASSLWGPNEQFF.

V is TRBV7-6 and J is TRBJ2-1; a possible D gene is TRBD2 (5 bases). This CDR3 has 14 amino acids. CDR1 is SGHVS and CDR2 is FNYEAQ in the germline V gene. Trimming removed 7 bases at V and 5 bases at J, with 15 bases between. As DNA, the CDR3 is TGTGCCAGCAATCCTAGCTTGGAAGACAATGAGCAGTTCTTC. This codes for CASNPSLEDNEQFF.

The chain employs TRBV4-3 and TRBJ2-1; possibly TRBD2 for D (5 bases). The CDR3 extends over 13 amino acids. Trimming pared 1 base from V and 5 bases from J, leaving 6 bases between. Per germline, CDR1 LGHNA and CDR2 YSLEER. CDR3 nucleotides: TGCGCCAGCAGCCAAGGAGGGAACAATGAGCAGTTCTTC. Its protein product is CASSQGGNNEQFF.

V is TRBV7-9 and J is TRBJ2-5; TRBD1 aligns across 10 bases. Trimming at V came to 4 bases and at J to 4 bases, leaving 18 bases not matched to a gene. The CDR3 runs 19 residues. The germline V gene has CDR1 SEHNR and CDR2 FQNEAQ (reference sequence). The CDR3 DNA follows: TGTGCCAGCAGCTGGCCCACGAGGAATCCTGACAGGGGGCGAGAGACCCAGTACTTC. This encodes CASSWPTRNPDRGRETQYF.

This clone was recorded once. Different DNA sequences within this sample yield the same CDR3. The CDR3 region is CASSLSTSYEQYF. CDR3 in DNA: TGTGCCAGCAGTTTATCAACCTCCTACGAGCAGTACTTC. The chain couples TRBV27 to TRBJ2-7; D call uncertain. The CDR3 contains 13 residues. Germline loops: CDR1 MNHEY, CDR2 SMNVEV (reference sequence). V was clipped by 0 bases and J by 0 bases, with 3 bases between them.

This sequence joins TRBV13 and TRBJ2-2; perhaps TRBD2 as D (7 bases). CDR3 size: 17 residues. Trimming left V 5 bases short and J 0 bases short, with 16 bases between. Germline V CDR1 and CDR2: PRHDT, FYEKMQ (reference sequence). CDR3: CASSPTAGAPNTGELFF. The CDR3 DNA is TGTGCCAGCAGCCCTACCGCGGGGGCTCCGAACACCGGGGAGCTGTTTTTT.

The chain employs TRBV9 and TRBJ2-3; D could derive from TRBD1 or TRBD2 (5 bases each). Trimming left V 4 bases short and J 6 bases short, with 12 bases between. CDR3 length: 13 amino acids. Per the germline V gene, CDR1 is SGDLS and CDR2 is YYNGEE. CDR3 sequence reads: CASSPGAVDTQYF. In nucleotides, the CDR3 is TGTGCCAGCAGCCCCGGGGCAGTGGATACGCAGTATTTT. Drawing the rest from reference TRBV9 and TRBJ2-3, the complete variable domain is DSGVTQTPKHLITATGQRVTLRCSPRSGDLSVYWYQQSLDQGLQFLIQYYNGEERAKGNILERFSAQQFPDLHSELNLSSLELGDSALYFCASSPGAVDTQYFGPGTRLTVL.

This rearrangement joins TRBV5-4 to TRBJ2-7, with TRBD2 identical over 8 bases. J was trimmed by 6 bases and V by 0 bases; bases with no gene match: 8. The germline V gene encodes CDR1 SGHNT and CDR2 YYREEE (reference sequence). The CDR3 is 15 residues long. CDR3 protein: CASSLAPGGAREQYF. For the CDR3, the DNA is TGTGCCAGCAGCTTGGCCCCCGGGGGGGCGCGCGAGCAGTACTTC.

The V and J genes are TRBV11-3 and TRBJ2-1; the match to TRBD1 covers 11 bases. There are 13 residues in the CDR3. Germline CDR1 and CDR2: SGHNT and YENEEA. The V gene end was trimmed by 6 bases and the J gene end by 8 bases; junction bases not matched to a gene: 3. The CDR3 sequence: CASRDRGQDEQFF. In nucleotides, the CDR3 is TGTGCCAGCAGGGACAGGGGGCAAGATGAGCAGTTCTTC.

This clone is a singleton in its sample. The rearrangement uses TRBV13 and TRBJ2-1; tentatively, D is TRBD1 (6 bases). CDR1 and CDR2 from the germline V gene are PRHDT and FYEKMQ (reference sequence). The CDR3 is made up of 12 amino acids. Trimming shortened V by 11 bases and J by 5 bases, and 13 bases separated the two germline ends. The CDR3 is CASRGGDNEQFF. CDR3 DNA sequence: TGTGCCTCCCGAGGGGGTGACAATGAGCAGTTCTTC.

The CDR3, as DNA: TGTGCCAGCAGCTTCGGGGGGACTAGCGCGCACCAAGAGACCCAGTACTTC. This gives the protein CASSFGGTSAHQETQYF. This chain connects TRBV11-3 to TRBJ2-5; 10 bases map to TRBD2. In germline, CDR1 is SGHNT, CDR2 YENEEA. The CDR3 contains 17 residues. V shed 3 bases, J shed 0 bases, and the junction held 7 bases outside the gene matches.

The rearrangement links TRBV4-3 to TRBJ1-1; no definite D call. The CDR3 is 15 residues long. Trimming cost V 4 bases and J 0 bases, with 12 bases left between them. Germline V lookup: CDR1 LGHNA, CDR2 YSLEER. As DNA, the CDR3 is TGCGCCAGCAGCCGAGACGGCGGATTGAACACTGAAGCTTTCTTT. Translation: CASSRDGGLNTEAFF.

The chain combines TRBV7-9 with TRBJ1-4; D is undetermined. The CDR3 totals 14 residues. Trimming removed 5 bases from V and 8 bases from J, with 15 bases in between. Germline loops: CDR1 SEHNR, CDR2 FQNEAQ (reference sequence). The CDR3 coding sequence is TGTGCCAGCAGCCTGGGCCTCAGAGGCGAAAAACTGTTTTTT. This encodes CASSLGLRGEKLFF. The whole variable domain, filled in from reference TRBV7-9 and TRBJ1-4, reads DTGVSQNPRHKITKRGQNVTFRCDPISEHNRLYWYRQTLGQGPEFLTYFQNEAQLEKSRLLSDRFSAERPKGSFSTLEIQRTEQGDSAMYLCASSLGLRGEKLFFGSGTQLSVL.

The chain joins TRBV5-5 to TRBJ2-7; maybe TRBD2 (5 bases). Trimming removed 5 bases from V and 4 bases from J, with 19 bases in between. The CDR3 is 15 residues long. CDR1 and CDR2 from the germline V gene are SGHKS and YYEKEE (reference sequence). DNA of the CDR3: TGTGCCAGCAGTGAGCCGGTGGTCCGAGGGTACGAGCAGTACTTC. Encoded protein: CASSEPVVRGYEQYF. The entire variable domain, with the rest obtained from reference TRBV5-5 and TRBJ2-7, is as follows: DAGVTQSPTHLIKTRGQQVTLRCSPISGHKSVSWYQQVLGQGPQFIFQYYEKEERGRGNFPDRFSARQFPNYSSELNVNALLLGDSALYLCASSEPVVRGYEQYFGPGTRLTVT.

This chain connects TRBV2 to TRBJ1-1, with TRBD1 matching 8 bases. CDR3 length equals 16 residues. With 6 bases clipped from V and 0 bases from J, the junction kept 9 bases outside the gene matches. CDR1 and CDR2 (germline): SNHLY, FYNNEI. CDR3 coding DNA: TGTGCCAGCAGGGCCGGGACAGGCTATCTGAACACTGAAGCTTTCTTT. Translation gives CASRAGTGYLNTEAFF.

J is TRBJ1-6 and V is TRBV7-2; 8 bases are a match to TRBD1. This CDR3 is 15 amino acids long. Trimming removed 5 bases from V and 9 bases from J; junction bases left unmatched: 9. Germline V gene sequence: CDR1 SGHTA, CDR2 FQGNSA. The CDR3 DNA follows: TGTGCCAGCAGCCCAGGGGGCCTTCTCCGTTCACCCCTCCACTTT. The encoded protein is CASSPGGLLRSPLHF. Using reference TRBV7-2 and TRBJ1-6 for the parts outside the CDR3, the full variable domain is GAGVSQSPSNKVTEKGKDVELRCDPISGHTALYWYRQSLGQGLEFLIYFQGNSAPDKSGLPSDRFSAERTGGSVSTLTIQRTQQEDSAVYLCASSPGGLLRSPLHFGNGTRLTVT.

V and J are TRBV11-2 and TRBJ2-7; D gene unclear. The CDR3 spans 14 residues. Germline V CDR1 and CDR2: SGHAT, FQNNGV. The V and J ends lost 3 bases and 2 bases respectively, with 11 bases between them. In DNA, the CDR3 is TGTGCCAGCAGCTTCCCGAGACCGCCCTACGAGCAGTACTTC. Translated: CASSFPRPPYEQYF.

The chain joins TRBV7-9 to TRBJ2-7; 10 bases are a match to TRBD1. Germline loops: CDR1 SEHNR, CDR2 FQNEAQ (reference sequence). V lost 6 bases, J lost 3 bases, and 14 bases stayed unmatched. This CDR3 comprises 17 residues. CDR3 residues: CASRDITGTGVGYEQYF. Here the CDR3 DNA reads TGTGCCAGCAGAGATATTACCGGGACAGGGGTCGGCTACGAGCAGTACTTC.